The clone carrying this TCR beta chain was counted many times. Its target is unknown. This entry belongs to a study of HIV-infected patients and healthy controls. Study observations and caveats: HIV-infected patients shared fewer CDR3 sequences between individuals than healthy controls. Significantly higher mean Gini indices appeared in HIV-infected repertoires, possibly reflecting oligoclonality.

No cell fractionation was done, so the repertoire covers all unsorted peripheral blood T cells. The CDR3 is 14 amino acids. Trimming took 6 bases from V and 9 from J, leaving 15 bases between them. CDR1 MDHEN and CDR2 SYDVKM come from the germline V gene. Reverse transcription used 450 to 550 ng RNA and constant-region primers for alpha and beta. Using multiplexing indices, alpha and beta chain libraries were generated apart by chain-specific third strand synthesis. Each CDR3 protein is one row after TCRdb ran MiXCR on the 5' RACE reads. In the table there are 6,000 to 8,500 distinct CDR3 sequences, less than 8.5% of which are singletons.

The specimen was blood, collected before antiretroviral therapy. The gene calls are TRBV28 and TRBJ1-6; D is unclear. This TCR came from an adult with HIV infection. The CDR3 loop reads CASSEDMRVSPLHF. The CDR3 DNA reads as TGTGCCAGCAGCGAAGACATGAGGGTTTCACCCCTCCACTTT.